This is a list of T cell receptor beta chains from one sample in a study of T cells in Graves' hyperthyroidism and ophthalmopathy. TCRdb re-called the multiplex PCR reads with MiXCR, one entry per CDR3 protein. The table includes roughly 510,000 distinct CDR3 sequences, 40% to 50% detected once. The sequenced sample was peripheral blood or thyroid tissue (not recorded which). All receptors derive from an adult woman with Graves' disease, either hyperthyroidism or ophthalmopathy (not recorded which). Both conserved end residues are part of each CDR3. D genes are given only for firm matches. The listing skips clone size in some rows; elsewhere it reads once, few, many or a size class.

clone_size,j_call,d_call,v_call,cdr3_nt,cdr3_aa
.,TRBJ1-1,.,TRBV4-1,TGCGCCAGCAGCCAGGGGGACACGAACACTGAAGCTTTCTTT,CASSQGDTNTEAFF
once,TRBJ2-3,.,TRBV5-6,TGTGCCAGCAGCTTACAACCAGCAGATACGCAGTATTTT,CASSLQPADTQYF
.,TRBJ2-5,TRBD2,TRBV20-1,TGCAGTGCTAGACCAGCGGGAATGCAAGAGACCCAGTACTTC,CSARPAGMQETQYF
many,TRBJ1-1,.,TRBV12-3/TRBV12-4,TGTGCCAGCAGTAATACCGGGACGCGGACTGAAGCTTTCTTT,CASSNTGTRTEAFF
many,TRBJ2-7,TRBD2,TRBV29-1,TGCAGCGTTGCCGGCGGGAGCTCCTACGAGCAGTACTTC,CSVAGGSSYEQYF
.,TRBJ2-7,.,TRBV6-1,TGTGCCAGCAGTGCCAAAGGACAGAACAACTACGAGCAGTACTTC,CASSAKGQNNYEQYF
.,TRBJ1-5,.,TRBV12-3/TRBV12-4,TGCGCCAGCGGCCAGGGGCAGCTTAATCAGCCCCAGCATTTT,CASGQGQLNQPQHF
many,TRBJ1-4,TRBD1,TRBV20-1,TGCAGTGCGCAGGGGGCATCGACTAATGAAAAACTGTTTTTT,CSAQGASTNEKLFF
.,TRBJ1-2,.,TRBV9,TGTGCCAGCAGCGTAGAAGGAACTGGAAACACCTTC,CASSVEGTGNTF
.,TRBJ1-4,TRBD1,TRBV7-6,TGTGCCAGCAGCTTATCTCGGACAGGGGGCATGGATGAAAAACTGTTTTTT,CASSLSRTGGMDEKLFF
.,TRBJ2-5,TRBD2,TRBV5-1,TGCGCCAGCAGACGCCCTAGCGGCTCACAAGAGACCCAGTACTTC,CASRRPSGSQETQYF
.,TRBJ1-1,.,TRBV6-5,TGTGCCAGCAATCAGGGGTCCACTGAAGCTTTCTTT,CASNQGSTEAFF
many,TRBJ2-5,TRBD1,TRBV4-1,TGCGCCAGCAGCCAGGGGACAGGGTCGCCTCGGGAGACCCAGTACTTC,CASSQGTGSPRETQYF
many,TRBJ1-1,TRBD1,TRBV20-1,TGCAGTGCTAGTCAGGGGGCGCGCACTGAAGCTTTCTTT,CSASQGARTEAFF
.,TRBJ1-5,.,TRBV5-1,TGCGCCAGCAGCTTGGGGCCAGTCGGGGGAAGCAATCAGCCCCAGCATTTT,CASSLGPVGGSNQPQHF
many,TRBJ1-5,.,TRBV20-1,TGCAGTGCTGTGGGGAGGAGCAATCAGCCCCAGCATTTT,CSAVGRSNQPQHF
.,TRBJ1-6,.,TRBV6-5,TGTGCCAGCAGTTACAGCGGCGGAGGCAATTCACCCCTCCACTTT,CASSYSGGGNSPLHF
many,TRBJ1-5,.,TRBV19,TGTGCCAGTAGTATTCAGGGGCGCGGTCAGCCCCAGCATTTT,CASSIQGRGQPQHF
.,TRBJ1-4,.,TRBV20-1,TGCAGTGCTAGAAGACGCGAGGAAAAACTGTTTTTT,CSARRREEKLFF
many,TRBJ2-7,.,TRBV7-3,TGTGCCAGCAGCCAGGCTCTGGACGGACCCTACGAGCAGTACTTC,CASSQALDGPYEQYF
many,TRBJ2-5,TRBD1,TRBV28,TGTGCCAGCAGTCCCCCCCAGGACAGGAAAGAGACCCAGTACTTC,CASSPPQDRKETQYF
.,TRBJ1-1,.,TRBV29-1,TGCAGCGTCACACAGGGAGAAGCTTTCTTT,CSVTQGEAFF
few,TRBJ1-3,.,TRBV25-1,TGTGCCAGCCCTCCCGGATTCTCTGGAAACACCATATATTTT,CASPPGFSGNTIYF
few,TRBJ2-7,.,TRBV10-3,TGTGCCATCAGTGATATGAACGAGCAGTACTTC,CAISDMNEQYF
few,TRBJ1-5,.,TRBV7-9,TGTGCCAGCAGCCCCCTGGACCGAAATCAGCCCCAGCATTTT,CASSPLDRNQPQHF
few,TRBJ2-7,TRBD2,TRBV2,TGTGCCAGCAACCAAGCGGGGAGCTCCTACGAGCAGTACTTC,CASNQAGSSYEQYF
.,TRBJ1-6,.,TRBV6-2/TRBV6-3,TGTGCCAGCAAACCGACGGCCCGGATACCCCTCCACTTT,CASKPTARIPLHF
many,TRBJ2-7,TRBD2,TRBV7-2,TGTGCCAGCAGCTTAGAGGGACTAGCGGGAGATGAGCAGTACTTC,CASSLEGLAGDEQYF
.,TRBJ1-4,.,TRBV7-9,TGTGCCAGCAGCCCGAGGGCTGGGCATGAAAAACTGTTTTTT,CASSPRAGHEKLFF
.,TRBJ2-7,.,TRBV11-1,TGTGCCATCAAGGTCCCGGGACAGGGCGTACCGGGACTAGCATACGAGCAGTACTTC,CAIKVPGQGVPGLAYEQYF
once,TRBJ2-1,.,TRBV20-1,TGCAGCGCTATCGGCTACAATGAGCAGTTCTTC,CSAIGYNEQFF
.,TRBJ1-1,.,TRBV15,TGTGCCACCAGCAGAAACAGGGTTACTGAAGCTTTCTTT,CATSRNRVTEAFF
.,TRBJ2-7,.,TRBV6-2/TRBV6-3,TGTGCCAGCAGTTACGAGGCTTCCTACGAGCAGTACTTC,CASSYEASYEQYF
.,TRBJ1-2,TRBD1,TRBV12-3/TRBV12-4,TGTGCCAGCAGTTTCGAGGACAGGGCCCATGGCTACACCTTC,CASSFEDRAHGYTF
.,TRBJ2-5,.,TRBV2,TGTGCCAGCAGGGAGGGGCAGCAAGAGACCCAGTACTTC,CASREGQQETQYF
many,TRBJ1-6,.,TRBV25-1,TGTGCCAGCAGTGATCGGGACAACACTAATTCACCCCTCCACTTT,CASSDRDNTNSPLHF
.,TRBJ2-7,.,TRBV10-3,TGTGCCACCGGCGAGGACAGAGGGGAGCAGTACTTC,CATGEDRGEQYF